This section outlines one TCR beta chain sequence together with its context. This clone appeared a single time. The clone's antigen remains unknown. The input lacks base qualities; no much larger clone sits a single base away. The record originates from a study of cytomegalovirus exposure and HLA in healthy donors (dated by TCRdb to 2016 to 2017). About the study as a whole: An earlier analysis of 587 of the donors reported 276 Gb of sequence data and some 110 million unique TCR beta sequences obtained from approximately 180 million T cells. Approximately 300 gigabases of sequencing data and roughly 80 million unique TCR sequences made up an early release that covered fewer than 650 HLA-typed donors. The genetic ancestry cluster associated with self-reported Caucasian donors included 65% to 90% of the roughly 400 genotyped donors. The study aimed to test whether signatures of past pathogen exposure could be identified by cataloging public T cell receptors. The T cell repertoires of under 700 subjects were profiled by immunosequencing and related to cytomegalovirus serostatus. A separate validation cohort of approximately 120 different subjects was used in addition to the 666-subject first cohort. High-throughput TCR immunosequencing, statistical association of individual TCRs with disease status, and machine learning were combined to predict cytomegalovirus infection status. In a later analysis, previously published TCR beta repertoires from roughly 710 donors were re-analyzed and high-resolution HLA genotyping was added so that TCR occurrence patterns could be studied. In the later analysis, no new phenotypic data were used to find candidate immune exposures; instead, reliance was placed on TCR beta sequences and their occurrence across donors. To decide whether each TCR beta V gene segment behaved as functional or pseudogenic, an earlier analysis of some 570 of the donors relied on high-throughput TCR beta sequencing. Alongside the repertoire data, information on donor age, sex, ethnicity and CMV serostatus was compiled. In a later genetic analysis, genome-wide SNP genotypes for about three fifths of the roughly 670 donors were used, and that subset was treated as a discovery cohort. All discovery cohort repertoires had been generated on a single sequencing platform. Class I and class II HLA loci were covered by the typing at four-digit resolution. The number of typed donors differed by locus: roughly 620-630 for A, B, C, DRB1 and DQB1; 522 for DQA1; 606 for DPA1; and 400 to 480 for DPB1. Because of strong linkage in the cohort, roughly five DR-DQ haplotypes were treated as single units for association and clustering. Among about 370 genotyped donors of the cohort, an average of about 220,000 unique TCR beta nucleotide sequences was sequenced per donor, of which 15% to 20% were non-productive. The research as a whole found: Assigning TCR associations to individual alleles was difficult when HLA alleles, especially DR and DQ, strongly co-occurred. The study listed 164 TCR beta chains as associated with cytomegalovirus. HLA typing was unavailable for some donors at each locus, so association tests used only the typed subset. Linkage disequilibrium might explain the correlated functional status among segregating V segments, but an unknown experimental factor could not be ruled out. The presence/absence analyses assumed that sequencing depth was roughly uniform across donors, and that assumption may not be true. The classifier was reported to diagnose cytomegalovirus status with high specificity and sensitivity in both the original and validation cohorts. Several of the top co-occurrence clusters appeared to be linked to parvovirus B19, influenza, CMV and Epstein-Barr virus, according to a later analysis. A few of the identified cytomegalovirus-associated TCR beta chains were confirmed in vitro to be specific for cytomegalovirus antigens. Because counts were too low, 15 or so rarely observed V segments, including chromosome 9 orphons, were excluded from the earlier analysis of fewer than 650 of the donors. While some public TCRs were present in many individuals, most TCR sequences turned up only very rarely across donors. According to a later analysis, TCR association rates differed among HLA loci, with DRB1 alleles showing the most associated TCRs and HLA-C alleles showing the fewest. In a later analysis, HLA-associated TCR beta chains were found to be more clonally expanded and to have lower generation probabilities than equally common non-associated chains. In this cohort, only TCR beta chains were sequenced, and detectable features were limited by the absence of alpha or paired-chain data. A later genetic analysis reported fewer N-insertions in productive TCRs among donors in an Asian-associated ancestry cluster than the approximately 700-donor mean. A further reported finding was that TCR beta sequences accurately predicted the HLA-A and HLA-B alleles for most subjects in the first cohort. Some IMGT-functional V segments, including TRBV6-2 and TRBV6-3, could not be told apart with the 87-base-pair reads, so those segments were excluded. Most CMV-associated TCR beta chains appeared to be HLA-restricted in a later analysis, and the HLA associations seemed to be driven largely by CMV exposure. An earlier analysis of approximately 540 of the donors showed that most TCR beta V segments appeared in productive rearrangements either about 87% or about 30% of the time, which broadly matched IMGT annotations. V-gene and J-gene trimming of TCR beta chains was associated with a missense DCLRE1C variant in a later genetic analysis, and the association was replicated in an independent cohort. A cluster of highly shared sequence variants was judged likely to represent a technical artifact of the sequencing pipeline. CMV serostatus was the only immune exposure information available for the cohort. At a false discovery rate of 0.05, a later analysis linked approximately 18,000 TCR beta sequences to specific HLA alleles. The authors suggested that the approach could potentially be extended to other disease states and immunological phenotypes.

The CDR3 starts with the cysteine, ends with the phenylalanine, and has 14 residues. The DNA shown is the 42-base CDR3, in frame from base 1. The trim is 2 bases for V and 7 bases for J, with a gap of 15 bases between the germline ends. CDR1 GTSNPN and CDR2 SVGIG are derived from the germline V gene (reference sequence). The cohort was made up of roughly 670 healthy bone marrow donors. At the time of sampling, all cohort members were nominally healthy, though unrecorded immune exposures were likely present. The donor was CMV seropositive and was included in the group of 270 or so seropositive cohort members. Each donor provided a peripheral blood sample, and peripheral blood mononuclear cells were used for TCR beta sequencing. Genomic DNA extraction from the blood cell samples was performed with the Qiagen DNeasy Blood Extraction Kit. Library preparation used the immunoSEQ multiplex PCR assay. For the multiplex PCR, a mixture combining 60 forward primers for TCR Vbeta segments and 13 reverse primers for TCR Jbeta segments was used. The CDR3 region of rearranged TCR beta genes was amplified from genomic DNA with a multiplex PCR assay. On the Illumina HiSeq System, the amplified TCR beta libraries were sequenced as 87-base-pair reads. In the authors' own workflow: Across the roughly 600 repertoires, a later analysis counted 78 million or so unique TCR beta chains, roughly 11 million of which were shared by at least two donors. Raw reads were error-corrected and collapsed into unique sequences by a nearest-neighbor algorithm in which closely related sequences were merged to remove PCR and sequencing errors. To assign V, D and J gene segments, CDR3 sequences were aligned to IMGT reference sequences. For a sequence to be retained, a match of at least six nucleotides was required to both a V gene segment and a J gene segment. Rearrangements were classified as productive when the CDR3 lacked stop codons and remained in frame with V and J, and all other rearrangements were classified as non-productive. CDR3 was defined according to IMGT convention as the region running from the second conserved V-encoded cysteine to the conserved J-encoded phenylalanine. Sequences without an unambiguous match to a single V gene segment were excluded from the earlier analysis of 500 to 700 of the donors. An earlier analysis of 500 to 600 of the donors classified V segments as functional when productive rearrangements were above 56.7% and as segregating when the standard deviation between donors was above 5%. A statistical classification framework was developed to diagnose cytomegalovirus status using the catalog of TCR beta chain sequences. In a later analysis, V and J genes were assigned by comparing TCR nucleotide sequences against IMGT/GENE-DB human TR gene sequences. Using the TCRdist pipeline, a later analysis assigned CDR3 sequences along with most-parsimonious VDJ recombination scenarios. In a later analysis, each TCR beta chain was defined by its CDR3 amino acid sequence together with its V-gene family, and reads lacking a unique V-gene family were excluded. A later analysis removed 550 to 700 highly shared, low-generation-probability nucleotide sequences to deal with suspected cross-contamination and a sequencing artifact. In a later analysis, a clonal expansion index for each public chain was calculated from normalized within-repertoire ranks of inferred template counts. In a later analysis, generation probabilities were computed with a VDJ recombination model fitted to out-of-frame rearrangements, and the resulting probabilities were checked against IGoR. In a later analysis, hypergeometric tests were used to score TCR-TCR, TCR-HLA and TCR-CMV co-occurrence, with a repertoire-size bias correction applied to TCR pairs. False discovery rates were estimated in a later analysis by permuting HLA or CMV assignments 20 times. In a later analysis, co-occurring TCRs were grouped using DBSCAN, with TCRdist sequence similarity added in when clustering inside HLA-allele-positive subsets. For co-occurrence clustering, repertoires with fewer than 30,000 or more than 120,000 public chains were excluded, along with roughly 5 repertoires with anomalous nucleotide sharing. TCRdb mirrors the immuneACCESS table, restricted to in-frame sequences. Some clones are absent from its copies; in checked studies, under half trace to an unresolved V gene, and the reason for the others is unknown. That table is the source of V, J and clone size, and D and trimming were worked out from the DNA. A total of about 87,000 clones appear in this sample, 70% to 80% of them only once. Of the sample, under 25% is held by the ten largest clones.

In this chain, TRBV30 is recombined with TRBJ1-5; the D gene is perhaps TRBD1, on 6 matching bases. The TCR was taken from a man younger than 40 in good health and CMV-seropositive. The sample consisted of PBMCs. The CDR3: CAWSSGGREQPQHF. The DNA sequence is as follows: TGTGCCTGGAGTTCGGGGGGGCGGGAGCAGCCCCAGCATTTT.